The 5 T cell receptor beta chains reported below all come from one sample, sequenced in a study of blood T cell repertoires in COVID-19. The table came from immunoSEQ multiplex PCR; TCRdb's copy has only in-frame clones and leaves some out. The table has about 27,000 clones, 80% to 95% seen once; the top ten hold 2.5% to 3.5%. Specimen: peripheral blood. These receptors all stem from a human donor in a cohort sampled during active COVID-19.

The gene calls are TRBV5-6 and TRBJ2-7, with a possible D match to TRBD1 (6 bases). From germline, CDR1 is SGHDT and CDR2 YYEEEE. This CDR3 is 12 amino acids long. Trimming left V 2 bases short and J 5 bases short, with 8 bases between. The CDR3, as DNA: TGTGCCAGCAGCTTAGGGGGAGACGAGCAGTACGTC. The encoded protein is CASSLGGDEQYV.

CDR3 amino acids: CAITGGQDEKLFF. CDR3 in DNA: TGTGCCATTACAGGGGGACAAGACGAAAAACTGTTTTTT. This chain joins TRBV10-3 and TRBJ1-4; 8 bases are shared with TRBD1. The V gene end was trimmed by 9 bases and the J gene end by 8 bases; junction bases not matched to a gene: 8. Germline V gene sequence: CDR1 ENHRY, CDR2 SYGVKD. CDR3 length: 13 amino acids.

The chain is built from TRBV6-6 and TRBJ2-1, with 7 bases aligning to TRBD1. Germline trimming cut 6 bases from V and 7 bases from J; bases unmatched to any gene: 9. The CDR3 runs 14 residues. The V gene's germline CDR1 is MNHNY and CDR2 SVGAGI (reference sequence). CDR3 sequence: CASRRQGTLNEQFF. The CDR3 bases are TGTGCCAGCAGACGACAGGGTACCCTGAATGAGCAGTTCTTC.

This clone ranks as medium-sized. This chain joins TRBV2 and TRBJ2-7; TRBD1 is a possible D gene (6 bases). Germline loops: CDR1 SNHLY, CDR2 FYNNEI. V gave up 8 bases and J gave up 3 bases, with 11 bases separating them. The CDR3 has 12 residues. The CDR3, as DNA: TGTGCCAGCCGACAGGATCACTACGAGCAGTACGTC. Protein sequence: CASRQDHYEQYV.

The rearrangement links TRBV27 to TRBJ2-7; the match to TRBD1 covers 10 bases. V gave up 3 bases and J gave up 4 bases; unmatched junction bases: 6. CDR3 size: 15 residues. Germline lookup yields CDR1 MNHEY and CDR2 SMNVEV (reference sequence). As DNA, the CDR3 is TGTGCCAGCAGTTTGTACCGGGACAGGGGTTACGAGCAGTACTTC. This translates into CASSLYRDRGYEQYF.